This T cell receptor beta chain emerged from a study of persistence of HIV-infected CD4 T cells. Notes on this clone: Its antigen remains unidentified.

Study-wide results and limits: Rare CMV-responding cells carrying HIV-1 proviruses were not analyzed separately for TCR. Antigen-responding cells were enriched for degenerate expanded CDR3beta sequences.

The immunoSEQ assay was version 4, run in survey mode. The data were produced by immunoSEQ multiplex PCR, yet TCRdb's version contains in-frame clones alone and is incomplete. This table holds around 40,000 clones, about 87% found once. This nonspecific control used anti-CD3/anti-CD28 bead stimulation of CD4+ T cells. Responding CD4+ T cells were sorted by upregulation of both CD40 ligand and CD69. Donors had CD4+ T cell counts above 400 cells/uL and were CMV-seropositive. CDR3 length: 14 amino acids. Trimming took 0 bases from V and 0 from J, leaving 5 bases between them. Per the germline V gene, CDR1 is GTSNPN and CDR2 is SVGIG (reference sequence).

The chain employs TRBV30 and TRBJ1-4, with D unresolved. The clonotype was recovered from an adult woman with HIV who was CMV-seropositive. The sample here was CD4+ T cells sorted from PBMCs after approximately 19-hour stimulation, taken from a patient who received antiretroviral therapy. The DNA of the CDR3 is TGTGCCTGGAGTGTACCTCCAACTAATGAAAAACTGTTTTTT. Encoded protein: CAWSVPPTNEKLFF. Complete variable domain (other parts from reference TRBV30 and TRBJ1-4): SQTIHQWPATLVQPVGSPLSLECTVEGTSNPNLYWYRQAAGRGLQLLFYSVGIGQISSEVPQNLSASRPQDRQFILSSKKLLLSDSGFYLCAWSVPPTNEKLFFGSGTQLSVL.